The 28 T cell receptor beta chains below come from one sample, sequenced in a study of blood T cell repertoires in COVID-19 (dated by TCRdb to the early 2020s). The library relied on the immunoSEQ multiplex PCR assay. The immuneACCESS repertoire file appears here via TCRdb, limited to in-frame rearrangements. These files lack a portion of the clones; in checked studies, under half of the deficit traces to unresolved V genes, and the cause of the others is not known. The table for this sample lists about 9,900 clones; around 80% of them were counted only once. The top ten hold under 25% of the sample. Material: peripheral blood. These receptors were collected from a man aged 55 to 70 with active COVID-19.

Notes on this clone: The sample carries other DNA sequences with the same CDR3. CDR3 sequence: CASSEAAVTDTQYF. CDR3 in DNA: TGTGCCAGCAGTGAAGCGGCCGTCACAGATACGCAGTATTTT. The chain recombines TRBV6-1 with TRBJ2-3, with no clear D. Trimming shortened V by 0 bases and J by 2 bases, and 6 bases separated the two germline ends. Germline V gene lookup returns CDR1 MNHNS and CDR2 SASEGT. The CDR3 loop spans 14 amino acids.

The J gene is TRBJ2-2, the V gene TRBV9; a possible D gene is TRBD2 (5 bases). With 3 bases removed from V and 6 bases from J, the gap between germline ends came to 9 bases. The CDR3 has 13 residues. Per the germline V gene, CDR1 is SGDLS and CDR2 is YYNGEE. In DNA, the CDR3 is TGTGCCAGCAGCGCACTAGTTTCCGGGGAGCTGTTTTTT. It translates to CASSALVSGELFF. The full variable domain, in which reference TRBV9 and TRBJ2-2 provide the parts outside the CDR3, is DSGVTQTPKHLITATGQRVTLRCSPRSGDLSVYWYQQSLDQGLQFLIQYYNGEERAKGNILERFSAQQFPDLHSELNLSSLELGDSALYFCASSALVSGELFFGEGSRLTVL.

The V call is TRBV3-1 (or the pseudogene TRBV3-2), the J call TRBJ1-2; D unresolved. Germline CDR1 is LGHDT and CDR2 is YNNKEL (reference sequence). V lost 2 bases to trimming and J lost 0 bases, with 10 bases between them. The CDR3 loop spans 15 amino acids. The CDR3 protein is CASSQLTITNYGYTF. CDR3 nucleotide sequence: TGTGCCAGCAGCCAATTGACAATTACTAACTATGGCTACACCTTC.

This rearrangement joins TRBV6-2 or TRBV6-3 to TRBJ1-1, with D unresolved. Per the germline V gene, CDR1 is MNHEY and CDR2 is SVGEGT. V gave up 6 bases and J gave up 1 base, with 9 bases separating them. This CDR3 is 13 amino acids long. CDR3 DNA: TGTGCCAGCAGCCTCACAGAGAACACTGAAGCTTTCTTT. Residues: CASSLTENTEAFF.

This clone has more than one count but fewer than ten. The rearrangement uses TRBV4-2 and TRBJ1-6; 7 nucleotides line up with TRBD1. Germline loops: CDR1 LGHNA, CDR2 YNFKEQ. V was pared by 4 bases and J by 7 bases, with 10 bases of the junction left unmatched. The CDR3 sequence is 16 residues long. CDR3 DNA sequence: TGTGCCAGCAGCCCAAAAAGGGGGCAGGACAATTCACCCCTCCACTTT. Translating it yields CASSPKRGQDNSPLHF.

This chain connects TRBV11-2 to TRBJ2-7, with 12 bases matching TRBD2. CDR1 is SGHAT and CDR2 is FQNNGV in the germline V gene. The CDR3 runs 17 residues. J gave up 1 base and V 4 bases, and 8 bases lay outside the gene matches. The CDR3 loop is CASSSLAGGPPSYEQYF. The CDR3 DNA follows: TGTGCCAGCAGCTCGCTAGCGGGAGGGCCTCCATCCTACGAGCAGTACTTC.

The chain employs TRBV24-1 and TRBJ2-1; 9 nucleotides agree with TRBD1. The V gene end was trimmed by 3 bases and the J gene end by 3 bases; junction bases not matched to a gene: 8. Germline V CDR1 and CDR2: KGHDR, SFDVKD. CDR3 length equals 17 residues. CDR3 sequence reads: CATSDPNPGQGYNEQFF. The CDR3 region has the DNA TGTGCCACCAGTGATCCAAATCCGGGACAGGGCTACAATGAGCAGTTCTTC.

The CDR3 coding sequence is TGTGCCATCAGTGACCCCGGGAGGGCAGGCTACGAGCAGTACTTC. Protein sequence: CAISDPGRAGYEQYF. The chain combines TRBV10-3 with TRBJ2-7; TRBD2 matches at 8 bases. Germline V CDR1 and CDR2: ENHRY, SYGVKD. Trimming took 3 bases from V and 3 from J; bases not matched to a gene: 7. This CDR3 region has 15 residues.

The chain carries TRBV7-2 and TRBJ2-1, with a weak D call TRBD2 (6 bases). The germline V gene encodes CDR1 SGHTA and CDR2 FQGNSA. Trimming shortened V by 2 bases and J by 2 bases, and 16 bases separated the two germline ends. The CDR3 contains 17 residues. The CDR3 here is CASSLRAPRGTYNEQFF. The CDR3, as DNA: TGTGCCAGCAGCTTACGTGCCCCTCGCGGGACCTACAATGAGCAGTTCTTC. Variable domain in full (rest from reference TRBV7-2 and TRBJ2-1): GAGVSQSPSNKVTEKGKDVELRCDPISGHTALYWYRQSLGQGLEFLIYFQGNSAPDKSGLPSDRFSAERTGGSVSTLTIQRTQQEDSAVYLCASSLRAPRGTYNEQFFGPGTRLTVL.

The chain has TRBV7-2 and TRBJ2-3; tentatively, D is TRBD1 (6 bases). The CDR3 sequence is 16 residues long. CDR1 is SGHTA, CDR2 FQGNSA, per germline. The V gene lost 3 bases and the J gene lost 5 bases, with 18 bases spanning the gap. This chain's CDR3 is CASSFTRTAGIDTQYF. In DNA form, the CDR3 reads TGTGCCAGCAGCTTCACGCGGACAGCCGGCATAGATACGCAGTATTTT.

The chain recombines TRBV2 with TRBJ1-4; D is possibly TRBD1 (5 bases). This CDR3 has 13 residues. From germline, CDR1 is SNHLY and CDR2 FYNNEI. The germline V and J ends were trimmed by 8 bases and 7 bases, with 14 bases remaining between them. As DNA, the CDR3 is TGTGCCAGCGGGGGGGTGCGGGCTGAAAAACTGTTTTTT. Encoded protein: CASGGVRAEKLFF.

In nucleotides, the CDR3 is TGCGCCAGCAGCTTCCGGGACAGGGCCTCCTACGAGCAGTACTTC. Protein: CASSFRDRASYEQYF. The rearrangement uses TRBV5-1 and TRBJ2-7; TRBD1 aligns across 9 bases. The CDR3 runs 15 residues. CDR1 and CDR2 (germline): SGHRS, YFSETQ. Trimming cost V 2 bases and J 0 bases; bases outside gene matches: 3.

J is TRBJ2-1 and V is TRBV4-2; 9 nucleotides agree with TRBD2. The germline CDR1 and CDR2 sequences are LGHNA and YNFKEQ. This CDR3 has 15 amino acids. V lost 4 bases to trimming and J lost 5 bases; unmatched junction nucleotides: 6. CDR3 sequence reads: CASSRASGVNNEQFF. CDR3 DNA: TGTGCCAGCAGCCGCGCTAGCGGGGTAAACAATGAGCAGTTCTTC.

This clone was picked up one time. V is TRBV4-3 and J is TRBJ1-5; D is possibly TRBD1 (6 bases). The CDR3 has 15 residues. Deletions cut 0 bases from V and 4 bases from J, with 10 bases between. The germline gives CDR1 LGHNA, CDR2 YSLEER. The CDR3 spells CASSQDSQGNQPQHF. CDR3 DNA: TGCGCCAGCAGCCAAGATTCACAGGGTAATCAGCCCCAGCATTTT.

CDR3 coding DNA: TGCAGTGCCAGTGAGACAGGGGGCTTTAATTACGAGCAGTACTTC. Its protein is CSASETGGFNYEQYF. This chain joins TRBV20-1 and TRBJ2-7, with 10 positions matching TRBD1. Per the germline V gene, CDR1 is DFQATT and CDR2 is SNEGSKA (reference sequence). The CDR3 runs to 15 residues. The V gene end was trimmed by 6 bases and the J gene end by 4 bases; junction bases not matched to a gene: 12.

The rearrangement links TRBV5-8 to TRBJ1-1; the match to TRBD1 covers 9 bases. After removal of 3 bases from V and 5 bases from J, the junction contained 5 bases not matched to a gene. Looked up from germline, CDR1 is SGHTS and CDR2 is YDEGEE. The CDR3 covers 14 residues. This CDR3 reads CASSWGQGRTEAFF. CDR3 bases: TGTGCCAGCAGCTGGGGACAGGGTCGAACTGAAGCTTTCTTT.

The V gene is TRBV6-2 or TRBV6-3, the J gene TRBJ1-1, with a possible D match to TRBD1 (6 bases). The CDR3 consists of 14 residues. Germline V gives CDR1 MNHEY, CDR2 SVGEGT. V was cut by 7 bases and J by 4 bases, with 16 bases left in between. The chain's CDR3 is CASIPQGLGTEAFF. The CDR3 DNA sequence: TGTGCCAGCATCCCCCAGGGGTTAGGCACTGAAGCTTTCTTT.

The CDR3 is CASRKGDLGEQYF. Written as DNA, the CDR3 is TGTGCCAGCAGGAAGGGGGACCTGGGCGAGCAGTACTTC. V is TRBV27 and J is TRBJ2-7; possibly TRBD1 for D (6 bases). The CDR3 spans 13 residues. Deletions cut 6 bases from V and 6 bases from J, with 15 bases between. CDR1 and CDR2 from the germline V gene are MNHEY and SMNVEV (reference sequence).

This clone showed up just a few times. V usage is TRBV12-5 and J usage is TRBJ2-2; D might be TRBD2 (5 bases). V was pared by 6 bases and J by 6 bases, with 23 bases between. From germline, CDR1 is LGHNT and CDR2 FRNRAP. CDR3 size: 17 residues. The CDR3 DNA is TGTGCTAGTGGCACGATCCCGGGGAATAAGGTCGCCGGGGAGCTGTTTTTT. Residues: CASGTIPGNKVAGELFF. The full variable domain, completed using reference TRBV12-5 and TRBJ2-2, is DARVTQTPRHKVTEMGQEVTMRCQPILGHNTVFWYRQTMMQGLELLAYFRNRAPLDDSGMPKDRFSAEMPDATLATLKIQPSEPRDSAVYFCASGTIPGNKVAGELFFGEGSRLTVL.

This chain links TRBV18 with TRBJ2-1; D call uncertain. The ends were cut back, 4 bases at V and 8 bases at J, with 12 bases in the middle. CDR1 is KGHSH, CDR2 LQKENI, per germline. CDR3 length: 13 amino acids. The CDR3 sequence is CASSLGTVDEQFF. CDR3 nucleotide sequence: TGTGCCAGCTCACTGGGCACGGTCGATGAGCAGTTCTTC.

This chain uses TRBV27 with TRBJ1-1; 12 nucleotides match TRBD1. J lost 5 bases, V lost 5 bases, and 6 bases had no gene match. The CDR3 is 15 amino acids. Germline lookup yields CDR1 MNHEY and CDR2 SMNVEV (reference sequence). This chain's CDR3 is CASSPGQGARTEAFF. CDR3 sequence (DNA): TGTGCCAGCAGTCCGGGACAGGGGGCGCGGACTGAAGCTTTCTTT.

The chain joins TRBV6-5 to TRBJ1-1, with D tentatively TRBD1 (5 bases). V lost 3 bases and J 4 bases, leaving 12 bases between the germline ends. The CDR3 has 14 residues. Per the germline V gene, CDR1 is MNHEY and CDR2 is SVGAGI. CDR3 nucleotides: TGTGCCAGCAGTTATTTCCAAAGGGGCACTGAAGCTTTCTTT. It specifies CASSYFQRGTEAFF.

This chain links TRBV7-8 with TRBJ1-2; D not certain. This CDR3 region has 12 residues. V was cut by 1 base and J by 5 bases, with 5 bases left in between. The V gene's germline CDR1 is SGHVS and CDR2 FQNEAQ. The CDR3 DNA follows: TGTGCCAGCAGCTTAGGAGCGTATGGCTACACCTTC. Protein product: CASSLGAYGYTF.

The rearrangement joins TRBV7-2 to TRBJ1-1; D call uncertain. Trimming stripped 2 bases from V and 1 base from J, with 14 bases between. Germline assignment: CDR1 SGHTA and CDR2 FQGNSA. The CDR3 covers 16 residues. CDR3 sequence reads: CASSLFPRGGNTEAFF. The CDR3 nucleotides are TGTGCCAGCAGCTTATTTCCCCGAGGTGGGAACACTGAAGCTTTCTTT.

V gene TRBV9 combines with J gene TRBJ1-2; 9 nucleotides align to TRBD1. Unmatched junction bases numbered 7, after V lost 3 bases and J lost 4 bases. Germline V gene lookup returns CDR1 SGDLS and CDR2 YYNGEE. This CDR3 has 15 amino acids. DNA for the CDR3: TGTGCCAGCAGCGAGGGGACAGGGCTTTCCTATGGCTACACCTTC. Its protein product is CASSEGTGLSYGYTF.

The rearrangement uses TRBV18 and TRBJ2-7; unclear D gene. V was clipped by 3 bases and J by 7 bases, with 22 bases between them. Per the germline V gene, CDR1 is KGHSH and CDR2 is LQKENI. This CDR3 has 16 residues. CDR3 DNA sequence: TGTGCCAGCTCACCTAAGGTCCCTCACTATCAAGGAGAGCAGTACTTC. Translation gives CASSPKVPHYQGEQYF.

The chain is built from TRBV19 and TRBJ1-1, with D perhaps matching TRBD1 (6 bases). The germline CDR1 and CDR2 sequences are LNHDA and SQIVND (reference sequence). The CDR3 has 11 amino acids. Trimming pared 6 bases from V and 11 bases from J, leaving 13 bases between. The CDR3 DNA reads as TGTGCCAGTAGGGAAACAGGGTCCGCTTTCTTT. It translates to CASRETGSAFF.

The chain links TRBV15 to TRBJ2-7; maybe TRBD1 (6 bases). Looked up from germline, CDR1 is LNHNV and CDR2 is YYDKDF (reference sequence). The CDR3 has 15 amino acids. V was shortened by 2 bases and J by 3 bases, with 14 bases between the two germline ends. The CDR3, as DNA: TGTGCCACCAGCAGACAACAGGGCCTAGGCTACGAGCAGTACTTC. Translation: CATSRQQGLGYEQYF.